This T cell receptor beta chain was identified in a study of identical twins. V was shortened by 0 bases and J by 3 bases, with 9 bases between the two germline ends. CDR1 is DFQATT and CDR2 is SNEGSKA in the germline V gene (reference sequence). The CDR3 spans 13 residues. Healthy Caucasians, and only they, were the donors. TCRdb re-called the 5' RACE reads with MiXCR, one entry per CDR3 protein. This table holds over 500,000 distinct CDR3 sequences, under 25% found once. This clonotype was found a few times. These data are also associated with another study on T cells expressing NK-cell markers. That work adds: Sorted CD3+CD56-NKG2C+, CD3+CD56+NKG2C+ and CD3+CD56+NKG2C- T cells supplied the TCR beta repertoires. Sorting was restricted to alpha-beta TCR T cells by an anti-gamma-delta TCR antibody in several experiments. A handful of donors showed these clonotypes also leading the CD3+CD56-NKG2C+ fraction.

The sequence was obtained from a woman aged 18-29 years in good health. This sequence joins TRBV20-1 and TRBJ2-7; TRBD2 is a possible D gene (5 bases). Sequenced sample: CD4+ T cells sorted from blood. The CDR3 DNA is TGCAGTGCTAGAGATTTGAGGGACTACGAGCAGTACTTC. Protein product: CSARDLRDYEQYF.